These 7 T cell receptor beta chains share one sample of origin, sequenced in a study of CD8 T cells in ankylosing spondylitis. TCRdb re-analysed the 5' RACE reads in MiXCR, keeping a single row per CDR3 protein. The sample includes approximately 300,000 distinct CDR3 sequences, 15% to 25% seen only once; the top ten take under 8.5%. The specimen was blood, either unsorted or a sorted T cell fraction (not recorded which). The receptors were sampled from a male donor with ankylosing spondylitis or in good health (not recorded which).

In this sample, this clonotype turned up many times. The gene calls are TRBV28 and TRBJ1-6; 7 bases are shared with TRBD1. CDR1 and CDR2 (germline): MDHEN, SYDVKM. The V segment lost 8 bases and the J segment 7 bases; nucleotides outside the gene matches: 8. This CDR3 has 14 amino acids. The CDR3 DNA follows: TGTGCCAGCTTTACCGGGACAGCCAATTCACCCCTCCACTTT. This encodes CASFTGTANSPLHF.

The sample holds many counts of this clonotype. For the CDR3, the DNA is TGTGCCAGCAGTCGACAGGGGGCCGGCTATGGCTACACCTTC. Translating gives CASSRQGAGYGYTF. The rearrangement joins TRBV12-3 or TRBV12-4 to TRBJ1-2; 10 positions agree with TRBD1. CDR3 length: 14 residues. V lost 5 bases, J lost 4 bases, and 4 bases stayed unmatched.

This clonotype has more than one count but fewer than ten. V usage is TRBV29-1 and J usage is TRBJ2-2; D ambiguous. The germline CDR1 and CDR2 sequences are SQVTM and ANQGSEA. The V end was cut by 7 bases, the J end by 4 bases, with 13 bases between. The CDR3 runs to 13 residues. This CDR3 is CSAQVGGTGELFF. In nucleotides, the CDR3 is TGCAGCGCTCAGGTGGGCGGCACCGGGGAGCTGTTTTTT.

This clonotype was recorded many times. V and J are TRBV28 and TRBJ1-4, with 7 nucleotides matching TRBD1. Per germline, CDR1 MDHEN and CDR2 SYDVKM. The CDR3 extends over 13 amino acids. The V and J ends lost 6 bases and 10 bases, in that order; junction bases with no gene match: 8. This chain's CDR3 is CASSRQGLGKLFF. The CDR3 bases are TGTGCCAGCAGCCGACAGGGCCTTGGAAAACTGTTTTTT.

This clonotype has just one count. The chain employs TRBV5-1 and TRBJ2-1, with D perhaps matching TRBD1 (6 bases). Germline V gene lookup returns CDR1 SGHRS and CDR2 YFSETQ. This CDR3 has 15 amino acids. Between the trimmed V and J ends, which lost 3 bases and 7 bases, there was a span of 17 bases. The CDR3 nucleotides are TGCGCCAGCAGCTGGGCGGGTGACAGGACAAATGAGCAGTTCTTC. Translation gives CASSWAGDRTNEQFF. The complete variable domain, with remaining parts taken from reference TRBV5-1 and TRBJ2-1, reads KAGVTQTPRYLIKTRGQQVTLSCSPISGHRSVSWYQQTPGQGLQFLFEYFSETQRNKGNFPGRFSGRQFSNSRSEMNVSTLELGDSALYLCASSWAGDRTNEQFFGPGTRLTVL.

This clonotype was seen a few times. Here the CDR3 reads CASSFRDLGYNEQFF. The CDR3 nucleotides are TGTGCCAGCAGTTTCCGGGACTTAGGGTACAATGAGCAGTTCTTC. This chain connects TRBV28 to TRBJ2-1, with D possibly TRBD2 on 6 matching bases. CDR1 is MDHEN, CDR2 SYDVKM, per germline. The CDR3 runs to 15 residues. V lost 3 bases, J lost 4 bases, and 13 bases lay in between.

V is TRBV20-1 and J is TRBJ2-4; 8 positions agree with TRBD1. CDR1 is DFQATT, CDR2 SNEGSKA, per germline (reference sequence). V dropped 8 bases and J dropped 2; count of bases not matched to a gene: 8. The CDR3 sequence is 14 residues long. The CDR3, as DNA: TGCAGTTCGGACAGGGTCGGGACCAAAAACATTCAGTACTTC. Its protein product is CSSDRVGTKNIQYF.